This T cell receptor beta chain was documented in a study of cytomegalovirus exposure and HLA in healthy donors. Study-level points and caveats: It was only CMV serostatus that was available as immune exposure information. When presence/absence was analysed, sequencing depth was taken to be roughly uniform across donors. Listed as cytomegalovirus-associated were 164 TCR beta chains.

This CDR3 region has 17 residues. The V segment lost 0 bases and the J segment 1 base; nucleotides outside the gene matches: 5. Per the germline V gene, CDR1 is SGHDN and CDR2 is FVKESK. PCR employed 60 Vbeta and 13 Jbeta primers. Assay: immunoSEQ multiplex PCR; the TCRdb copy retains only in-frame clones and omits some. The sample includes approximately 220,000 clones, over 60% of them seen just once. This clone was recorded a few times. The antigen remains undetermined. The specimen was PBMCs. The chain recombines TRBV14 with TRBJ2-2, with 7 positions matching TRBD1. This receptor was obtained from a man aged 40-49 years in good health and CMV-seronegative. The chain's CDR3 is CASSQEYRGGNTGELFF. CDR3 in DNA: TGTGCCAGCAGCCAAGAATACAGGGGCGGGAACACCGGGGAGCTGTTTTTT. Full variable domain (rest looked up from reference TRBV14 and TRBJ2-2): EAGVTQFPSHSVIEKGQTVTLRCDPISGHDNLYWYRRVMGKEIKFLLHFVKESKQDESGMPNNRFLAERTGGTYSTLKVQPAELEDSGVYFCASSQEYRGGNTGELFFGEGSRLTVL.